This T cell receptor beta chain was profiled in a study of OX40 agonist ivuxolimab in advanced cancers. The CDR3 totals 15 residues. With 0 bases removed from V and 4 bases from J, the gap between germline ends came to 10 bases. The germline V gene encodes CDR1 LNHNV and CDR2 YYDKDF (reference sequence). Libraries were prepared by immunoSEQ multiplex PCR; TCRdb keeps only in-frame clonotypes and omits some of them. This sample has roughly 49,000 clones, with about 80% found just once. The cohort excluded patients with autoimmune disease history or systemic immunosuppression. The chain combines TRBV15 with TRBJ1-3; weak D call: TRBD1 (5 bases). The sample in question was CD4+ or CD8+ T cells sorted from blood, obtained in a trial of the OX40 agonist ivuxolimab. The sequence was collected from an adult with an advanced solid tumor such as melanoma, head and neck, liver or kidney cancer. In DNA form, the CDR3 reads TGTGCCACCAGCAGAGAAGGACATAGAGGAAACACCATATATTTT. Translating gives CATSREGHRGNTIYF.